A single sample gave rise to the 8 T cell receptor beta chains below, sequenced in a study of cytomegalovirus exposure and HLA in healthy donors. Both 60 Vbeta primers and 13 Jbeta primers went into the PCR. Some clones are missing from TCRdb's copy, which holds only in-frame ones; the method was immunoSEQ multiplex PCR. Among over 150,000 clones listed, around four fifths were seen once. What was sequenced was PBMCs. The receptors were gathered from a woman in her forties or fifties in good health and CMV-seronegative.

The gene calls are TRBV19 and TRBJ2-3; 14 nucleotides match TRBD2. Germline trimming cut 7 bases from V and 12 bases from J; bases unmatched to any gene: 9. Germline V gene data show CDR1 as LNHDA and CDR2 as SQIVND (reference sequence). The CDR3 is 14 amino acids. The CDR3 loop reads CASTPPGLAGGQYF. CDR3 in DNA: TGTGCCAGTACCCCACCAGGACTAGCGGGAGGACAGTATTTT.

The genes are TRBV27 and TRBJ2-3, with D perhaps TRBD2 (6 bases). The germline V gene has CDR1 MNHEY and CDR2 SMNVEV (reference sequence). The V end was cut by 5 bases, the J end by 2 bases, with 14 bases between. The CDR3 runs 15 residues. CDR3: CASSRIAVHTDTQYF. The CDR3 DNA sequence: TGTGCCAGCAGTCGGATAGCGGTTCACACAGATACGCAGTATTTT.

V is TRBV18 and J is TRBJ1-1, with a tentative D call TRBD1 (6 bases). The V gene's germline CDR1 is KGHSH and CDR2 LQKENI. Trimming stripped 4 bases from V and 5 bases from J, with 14 bases between. The CDR3 runs to 14 residues. CDR3: CASSQDSERTEAFF. As DNA, the CDR3 is TGTGCCAGCTCACAGGACAGTGAAAGGACTGAAGCTTTCTTT. Full variable domain (rest looked up from reference TRBV18 and TRBJ1-1): NAGVMQNPRHLVRRRGQEARLRCSPMKGHSHVYWYRQLPEEGLKFMVYLQKENIIDESGMPKERFSAEFPKEGPSILRIQQVVRGDSAAYFCASSQDSERTEAFFGQGTRLTVV.

The chain is built from TRBV5-1 and TRBJ2-1, with 11 bases matching TRBD1. The V segment lost 4 bases and the J segment 6 bases; nucleotides outside the gene matches: 6. This CDR3 is built from 15 residues. In germline, CDR1 is SGHRS, CDR2 YFSETQ. Here the CDR3 reads CASSPGTGGPNEQFF. CDR3 coding DNA: TGCGCCAGCAGCCCCGGGACAGGGGGGCCCAATGAGCAGTTCTTC.

V is TRBV27 and J is TRBJ2-7; D might be TRBD2 (5 bases). The germline V gene has CDR1 MNHEY and CDR2 SMNVEV (reference sequence). Trimming shortened V by 0 bases and J by 6 bases, and 15 bases separated the two germline ends. The CDR3 totals 15 residues. CDR3 sequence: CASSLSSAEALEQYF. CDR3 DNA sequence: TGTGCCAGCAGTTTATCGTCGGCGGAGGCCCTCGAGCAGTACTTC.

The V and J genes are TRBV18 and TRBJ1-1, with 7 positions matching TRBD1. Germline CDR1 KGHSH, CDR2 LQKENI. The V gene end was trimmed by 1 base and the J gene end by 4 bases; junction bases not matched to a gene: 18. The CDR3 sequence is 19 residues long. CDR3 amino acids: CASSPQGVQHRGFSTEAFF. The CDR3 region has the DNA TGTGCCAGCTCACCACAAGGAGTCCAACACAGGGGATTTAGCACTGAAGCTTTCTTT.

This clone was seen only once. The chain employs TRBV30 and TRBJ2-3, with D unclear. Trimming cost V 1 base and J 2 bases, with 4 bases left between them. This CDR3 has 12 residues. Germline V gene data show CDR1 as GTSNPN and CDR2 as SVGIG (reference sequence). CDR3 sequence (DNA): TGTGCCTGGAGTGCCGTCACAGATACGCAGTATTTT. Its translation is CAWSAVTDTQYF.

The chain has TRBV10-3 and TRBJ2-7; TRBD1 might be the D (6 bases). The CDR3 is 13 residues long. CDR1 is ENHRY and CDR2 is SYGVKD in the germline V gene. Deletions cut 9 bases from V and 3 bases from J, with 15 bases between. CDR3 DNA sequence: TGTGCCATGGGCCTTGGACAGAGCTACGAGCAGTACTTC. Residues: CAMGLGQSYEQYF.